This T cell receptor beta chain is from a study of T cell responses to AZD1222 COVID-19 vaccine. Notes on the study in general: Clonal diversity may have been underestimated, and the donors were mostly white British, with more females than males.

Using immunoSEQ multiplex PCR, the repertoire was profiled, and TCRdb retains in-frame clones only, with some absent. The sample yields around 130,000 clones, more than 85% seen once. As for this clone: Its antigen is undetermined.

The TCR sequence derives from an adult in good health. The sample was peripheral blood, taken on day 0 of AZD1222 vaccination.

In nucleotides, the CDR3 is TGTGCCAGCCGGGACAGGGTATATGGCTACACCTTC. The encoded protein is CASRDRVYGYTF. The J gene is TRBJ1-2, the V gene TRBV28; TRBD1 aligns across 9 bases. This CDR3 comprises 12 residues. Germline V gives CDR1 MDHEN, CDR2 SYDVKM. The V and J ends lost 8 bases and 5 bases, in that order; junction bases with no gene match: 3.